The rows below give T cell receptor beta chains drawn from one sample of a study of technical replicates of blood from a handful of donors. Some clones are missing from TCRdb's copy, which holds only in-frame ones; the method was immunoSEQ multiplex PCR. The sample gives over 70,000 clones, around 96% of which show up once; around 0.2% is in the top ten. The sample taken for sequencing was T cells isolated from PBMCs. The source is a human donor in good health. CDR3s include the opening cysteine and the closing phenylalanine or tryptophan. A D gene is named only where the DNA matches it firmly. Expanded clones are given a class, and other clones once, few, many or no size at all.

-	TRBV5-4	TRBJ1-2	-	TGTGCCAGCAGCTTGGAGGGGCAGGGCGACTATGGCTACACCTTC	CASSLEGQGDYGYTF
-	TRBV7-9	TRBJ2-1	-	TGTGCCAGCAGCCCGGGACTCCTGACCTACAATGAGCAGTTCTTC	CASSPGLLTYNEQFF
-	TRBV9	TRBJ2-1	TRBD2	TGTGCCAGCAGCGTAGGTACCCGGCCTAGCGGGGCCTATGAGCAGTTCTTC	CASSVGTRPSGAYEQFF
-	TRBV11-2	TRBJ2-3	-	TGTGCCAGCAGCGTTTCAGACACAGATACGCAGTATTTT	CASSVSDTDTQYF
-	TRBV19	TRBJ2-5	-	TGTGCCAGTAGTATCGAGGGCAGGGGAGAGACCCAGTACTTC	CASSIEGRGETQYF
-	TRBV7-9	TRBJ2-2	-	TGTGCCAGCAGCTTACCAGAACGCACCGGGGAGCTGTTTTTT	CASSLPERTGELFF
-	TRBV10-1	TRBJ2-2	TRBD1	TGCGCCAGCAGTGAGCGACAGGGGGGCACCGGGGAGCTGTTTTTT	CASSERQGGTGELFF
-	TRBV7-2	TRBJ1-1	-	TGTGCCAGCAGCTTACGGGTGGGGGGGACTGAAGCTTTCTTT	CASSLRVGGTEAFF
-	TRBV28	TRBJ2-1	-	TGTGCCAGCAGTGTTATCGGCAATGAGCAGTTCTTC	CASSVIGNEQFF
-	TRBV7-9	TRBJ2-1	TRBD2	TGTGCCAGCAGCCGGACTAGCGGTTACAATGAGCAGTTCTTC	CASSRTSGYNEQFF
-	TRBV9	TRBJ2-5	TRBD1	TGTGCCAGCAACCAACAGGGGGAAGAGACCCAGTACTTC	CASNQQGEETQYF
-	TRBV6-6	TRBJ1-1	-	TGTGCCAGCAGCCCCGTGAGGCAATGGAACACTGAAGCTTTCTTT	CASSPVRQWNTEAFF
-	TRBV11-2	TRBJ2-1	-	TGTGCCAGCAGCTCACTTAGCGGAGACTCCTACAATGAGCAGTTCTTC	CASSSLSGDSYNEQFF
-	TRBV6-1	TRBJ1-2	-	TGTGCCAGCAGTGAAGGGGAGAGTATGTATGGCTACACCTTC	CASSEGESMYGYTF
-	TRBV2	TRBJ1-1	-	TGTGCCAGCGAACAGGCCCTTTCGAACACTGAAGCTTTCTTT	CASEQALSNTEAFF
-	TRBV28	TRBJ2-2	-	TGTGCCAGCAGTGGTCGAGTTGACACCGGGGAGCTGTTTTTT	CASSGRVDTGELFF
-	TRBV4-2	TRBJ2-7	-	TGTGCCAGCAGCCAAGAAGCCAGGGGCCTCTACGAGCAGTACTTC	CASSQEARGLYEQYF
-	TRBV9	TRBJ2-7	TRBD1	TGTGCCAGCAGCTTGCGGGACAGGGTGGCCGAGCAGTACTTC	CASSLRDRVAEQYF
once	TRBV2	TRBJ1-2	TRBD1	TGTGCCAGCAGTGAGGACAGGACATTCGGCAGGGGGTATGGCTACACCTTC	CASSEDRTFGRGYGYTF
-	TRBV28	TRBJ2-5	-	TGTGCCAGCAGTTTGAACGGGTACGGGGAGACCCAGTACTTC	CASSLNGYGETQYF
-	TRBV6-1	TRBJ2-2	TRBD2	TGTGCCAGCAGTAGGACTAGCGGGGCCACCGGGGAGCTGTTTTTT	CASSRTSGATGELFF
once	TRBV7-9	TRBJ2-7	TRBD1	TGTGCCAGCAGCCCCGTCGGGACAGGGTTAAACGAGCAGTACTTC	CASSPVGTGLNEQYF
-	TRBV6-1	TRBJ2-5	-	TGTGCCATTAGGGGAACCAACAAAGAGACCCAGTACTTC	CAIRGTNKETQYF
-	TRBV7-9	TRBJ2-5	TRBD1	TGTGCCAGCAGATCCACAGGGGGCCGCCAAGAGACCCAGTACTTC	CASRSTGGRQETQYF
-	TRBV11-3	TRBJ2-7	TRBD2	TGTGCCAGCAGCTTACCGGGAGGGCCTAGTGAGCAGTACTTC	CASSLPGGPSEQYF
once	TRBV6-1	TRBJ1-2	-	TGTGCCAGCAGTGAAGATGCCCGGGGGGTCAAAGGGGGCTACACCTTC	CASSEDARGVKGGYTF
once	TRBV19	TRBJ1-1	-	TGTGCCACCTCGGTCTACTACACTGAAGCTTTCTTT	CATSVYYTEAFF
-	TRBV29-1	TRBJ2-3	TRBD2	TGCAGCGTGGGACGGTCAGGACTAGCGGGGGGGTTGGCGCAGTATTTT	CSVGRSGLAGGLAQYF
-	TRBV5-1	TRBJ1-6	-	TGCGCCAGCAGCTTGCAGGCTCCCACGACGGATTCACCCCTCCACTTT	CASSLQAPTTDSPLHF
once	TRBV5-1	TRBJ1-1	TRBD1	TGCGCCAGCAGCTTACACAGGGGAATGATTCCTGAAGCTTTCTTT	CASSLHRGMIPEAFF
-	TRBV11-3	TRBJ1-1	-	TGTGCCAGCAGCTCAGGGGTTAAGATGAACACTGAAGCTTTCTTT	CASSSGVKMNTEAFF
-	TRBV5-1	TRBJ2-5	TRBD2	TGCGCCAGCAGCTTGGGGCGAGCGGGGGGCCTACAAGAGACCCAGTACTTC	CASSLGRAGGLQETQYF
-	TRBV7-8	TRBJ1-2	TRBD1	TGTGCCAGCAGCTTTGGGGACAGGGTGTATGGCTACACCTTC	CASSFGDRVYGYTF
-	TRBV2	TRBJ2-1	TRBD1	TGTGCCAGCAGTGAGTTGGGACAGGGGACGAACAATGAGCAGTTCTTC	CASSELGQGTNNEQFF
-	TRBV5-5	TRBJ2-1	-	TGTGCCAGCAGCTCGGACACTACGCACAATGAGCAGTTCTTC	CASSSDTTHNEQFF
-	TRBV11-3	TRBJ2-7	TRBD1	TGTGCCAGCAGCTTAGATCCCGGGACAGGGTATCTTGACTACGAGCAGTACTTC	CASSLDPGTGYLDYEQYF
-	TRBV11-3	TRBJ1-2	TRBD1	TGTGCCAGCAGCCGGACAGGGGGCGTATTTGACACCTTC	CASSRTGGVFDTF
-	TRBV4-2	TRBJ2-1	TRBD2	TGTGCCAGCAGCCAAGTAGCGGGAGAGGGCAATGAGCAGTTCTTC	CASSQVAGEGNEQFF
once	TRBV4-1	TRBJ2-3	TRBD1	TGCGCCAGCAGCCCCCGCGGGACAGGGTGGCTAGATACGCAGTATTTT	CASSPRGTGWLDTQYF
-	TRBV7-9	TRBJ2-3	-	TGTGCCAGCAGCGAATTACTCCGGGACACCTTAGATACGCAGTATTTT	CASSELLRDTLDTQYF
-	TRBV5-1	TRBJ2-1	TRBD1	TGCGCCAGCAGCCTCAGGGGGATTGAGCAGTTCTTC	CASSLRGIEQFF
-	TRBV28	TRBJ2-7	TRBD2	TGTGCCAGCAGTCTTGGACTAGCGGGTAGCGAGCAGTACTTC	CASSLGLAGSEQYF
-	TRBV5-1	TRBJ2-1	TRBD2	TGCGCCAGCAGCTTGGTCGGGACTAGCGGGAGTTCCTACAATGAGCAGTTCTTC	CASSLVGTSGSSYNEQFF
-	TRBV27	TRBJ2-7	TRBD1	TGTGCCAGCAGTACTCTTAACAACAGGGGGCGCTACGAGCAGTACTTC	CASSTLNNRGRYEQYF
-	TRBV5-1	TRBJ1-1	TRBD1	TGCGCCAGCAGCCCCGGGACAGGGAACACTGAAGCTTTCTTT	CASSPGTGNTEAFF
once	TRBV6-1	TRBJ2-7	TRBD1	TGTGCCAGCAGTGGGTTGACAGGGGCCTCCTACGAGCAGTACTTC	CASSGLTGASYEQYF
-	TRBV6-4	TRBJ2-3	TRBD2	TGTGCCAGCAGTGTTAGCGGGGGCACAGATACGCAGTATTTT	CASSVSGGTDTQYF
-	TRBV7-6	TRBJ2-3	TRBD2	TGTGCCAGCAGCTCCTCGGGGGGGCGGACAGATACGCAGTATTTT	CASSSSGGRTDTQYF
-	TRBV7-2	TRBJ1-2	TRBD1	TGTGCCAGCAGTTGGGACAGGGGAAGCTATGGCTACACCTTC	CASSWDRGSYGYTF
-	TRBV11-2	TRBJ2-6	-	TGTGCCAGCAGCTTAGAAGGACAGATCTATGGGGCCAACGTCCTGACTTTC	CASSLEGQIYGANVLTF
-	TRBV6-5	TRBJ1-3	-	TGTGCCAGCAGTCGAACCCAGGGTCCTGGAAACACCATATATTTT	CASSRTQGPGNTIYF
-	TRBV27	TRBJ1-2	TRBD1	TGTGCCAGCAGTCTTGGGACAGGGGGCGGGGGCTACACCTTC	CASSLGTGGGGYTF
-	TRBV10-3	TRBJ2-3	TRBD2	TGTGCCATCAGTGACCGACTAGCGGCAAGCACAGATACGCAGTATTTT	CAISDRLAASTDTQYF
-	TRBV15	TRBJ2-1	-	TGTGCCACCAGCAGCGTCCATGAGCAGTTCTTC	CATSSVHEQFF
-	TRBV5-1	TRBJ1-1	-	TGCGCCAGCAGCTCAGACACGAACACTGAAGCTTTCTTT	CASSSDTNTEAFF
-	TRBV9	TRBJ2-3	TRBD1	TGTGCCAGCAGCGTAGGACAGGGGGTAGCAGATACGCAGTATTTT	CASSVGQGVADTQYF
-	TRBV6-6	TRBJ2-1	-	TGTGCCAGCAGTCCACAGGACAATGAGCAGTTCTTC	CASSPQDNEQFF
-	TRBV7-2	TRBJ2-2	TRBD2	TGTGCCAGCAGAAATGGACCAGCGGGGATCGGGGAGCTGTTTTTT	CASRNGPAGIGELFF
few	TRBV27	TRBJ1-5	TRBD1	TGTGCCAGCAGTTTTGGGACAGGCAATCAGCCCCAGCATTTT	CASSFGTGNQPQHF
once	TRBV10-3	TRBJ2-1	-	TGTGCCATCAGTGAGAACAGGGACAATGAGCAGTTCTTC	CAISENRDNEQFF